The 6 T cell receptor beta chains below come from one sample, sequenced in a study of T cell repertoires in cytomegalovirus infection. TCRdb called the reads again in MiXCR, with one record for every CDR3 protein. The repertoire holds about half a million distinct CDR3 sequences, with roughly 43% as singletons. Their recognized antigens are unknown. The sequencing used cultured PBMCs, collected from culture after CMV antigen stimulation. The source is a human donor in good health (CMV status not recorded). Some clones in this sample may be carry-over from other donors' samples.

This clonotype was seen many times. The chain recombines TRBV7-6 with TRBJ1-3, with D unresolved. V lost 4 bases and J 0 bases, leaving 16 bases between the germline ends. Looked up from germline, CDR1 is SGHVS and CDR2 is FNYEAQ. The CDR3 totals 17 residues. Here the CDR3 reads CASSSNPREASGNTIYF. The CDR3 DNA sequence: TGTGCCAGCAGCTCTAACCCGCGAGAGGCCTCTGGAAACACCATATATTTT.

The J gene is TRBJ2-7, the V gene TRBV12-3 or TRBV12-4; D may be TRBD1 or TRBD2 (5 bases each). V gave up 1 base and J gave up 7 bases, with 8 bases separating them. The CDR3 is made up of 12 amino acids. The CDR3: CASSLGGWEQYF. The CDR3, as DNA: TGTGCCAGCAGTTTAGGGGGGTGGGAGCAGTACTTC.

This clonotype occurred many times. V and J are TRBV7-2 and TRBJ2-7, with unresolved D. V lost 1 base, J lost 3 bases, and 7 bases lay in between. The CDR3 covers 13 residues. Germline CDR1 is SGHTA and CDR2 is FQGNSA. This CDR3 is CASSLVRGYEQYF. Here the CDR3 DNA reads TGTGCCAGCAGCTTAGTTCGTGGCTACGAGCAGTACTTC.

This sequence joins TRBV27 and TRBJ1-1; D unclear. Trimming took 2 bases from V and 12 from J, leaving 16 bases between them. From germline, CDR1 is MNHEY and CDR2 SMNVEV (reference sequence). The CDR3 totals 13 residues. The CDR3 loop reads CASSLDGGLDTFF. The CDR3 nucleotides are TGTGCCAGCAGTTTAGATGGCGGCCTGGATACTTTCTTT.

V is TRBV12-3 or TRBV12-4 and J is TRBJ2-1; TRBD1 agrees at 8 bases. The CDR3 contains 13 residues. The trim removed 6 bases at V and 5 bases at J, leaving 3 bases unmatched. The CDR3, as DNA: TGTGCCAGCAGACCACAGGGGGACAATGAGCAGTTCTTC. Translating it yields CASRPQGDNEQFF.

This clonotype was recorded once. Relative to the germline gene, one junction end is altered; a read error may explain this. The chain has TRBV20-1 and TRBJ1-5; D is unclear. This CDR3 comprises 14 residues. The germline gives CDR1 DFQATT, CDR2 SNEGSKA (reference sequence). The CDR3 protein is CSARRLYSNQPQHF. In nucleotides, the CDR3 is TGCAGTGCTAGACGACTTTATAGCAATCAACCCCAGCATTTT.